This T cell receptor beta chain was identified during a study of identical twins. In TCRdb, the 5' RACE reads were re-called with MiXCR into one record per CDR3 protein. The table lists 510,000 or so distinct CDR3 sequences, roughly 15% of them singletons, with more than 0.4% in the top ten. This clonotype was seen repeatedly, ten times or more. Germline CDR1 reads MNHEY; CDR2 reads SVGEGT. Trimming pared 2 bases from V and 9 bases from J, leaving 5 bases between. This CDR3 has 11 amino acids. Another study also made use of these data, one on yellow fever vaccine responses in identical twins.

The receptor's source is a woman between 18 and 29 years old in good health. J is TRBJ2-1 and V is TRBV6-2 or TRBV6-3, with D perhaps assigned TRBD1 or TRBD2 (5 bases each). Sequencing was performed on CD4+ T cells sorted from blood. The CDR3 region is CASSYGGEQFF. CDR3 nucleotides: TGTGCCAGCAGTTACGGGGGTGAGCAGTTCTTC.